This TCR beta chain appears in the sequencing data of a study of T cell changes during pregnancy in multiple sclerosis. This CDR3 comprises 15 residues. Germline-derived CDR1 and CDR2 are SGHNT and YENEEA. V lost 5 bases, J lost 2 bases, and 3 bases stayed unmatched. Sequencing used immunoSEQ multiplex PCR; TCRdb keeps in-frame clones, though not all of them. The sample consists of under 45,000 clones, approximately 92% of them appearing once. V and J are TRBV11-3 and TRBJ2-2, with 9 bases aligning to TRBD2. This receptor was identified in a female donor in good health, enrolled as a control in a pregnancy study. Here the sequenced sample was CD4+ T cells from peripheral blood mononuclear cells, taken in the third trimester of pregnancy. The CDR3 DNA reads TGTGCCAGCAGCCAAGCGGGGGGAAACACCGGGGAGCTGTTTTTT. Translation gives CASSQAGGNTGELFF.